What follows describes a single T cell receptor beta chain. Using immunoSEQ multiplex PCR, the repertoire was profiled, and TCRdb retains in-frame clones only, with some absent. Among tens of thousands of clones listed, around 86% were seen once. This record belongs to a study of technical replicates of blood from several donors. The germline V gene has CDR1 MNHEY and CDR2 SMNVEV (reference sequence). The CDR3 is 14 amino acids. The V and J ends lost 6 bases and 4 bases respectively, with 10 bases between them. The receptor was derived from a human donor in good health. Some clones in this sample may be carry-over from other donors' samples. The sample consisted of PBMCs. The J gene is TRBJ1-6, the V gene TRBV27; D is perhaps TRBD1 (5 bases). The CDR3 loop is CASRLTGYNSPLHF. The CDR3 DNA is TGTGCCAGCAGACTTACAGGTTATAATTCACCCCTCCACTTT.